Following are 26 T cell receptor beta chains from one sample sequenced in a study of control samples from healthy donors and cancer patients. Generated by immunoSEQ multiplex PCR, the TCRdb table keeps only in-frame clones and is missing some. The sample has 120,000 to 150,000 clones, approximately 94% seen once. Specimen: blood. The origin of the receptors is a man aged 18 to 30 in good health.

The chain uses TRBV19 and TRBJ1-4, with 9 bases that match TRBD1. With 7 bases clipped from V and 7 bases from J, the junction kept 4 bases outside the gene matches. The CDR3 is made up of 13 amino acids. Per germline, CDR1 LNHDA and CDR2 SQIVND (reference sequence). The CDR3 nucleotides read TGTGCCAGTACTCAGGACAGGGGTGAAAAACTGTTTTTT. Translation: CASTQDRGEKLFF.

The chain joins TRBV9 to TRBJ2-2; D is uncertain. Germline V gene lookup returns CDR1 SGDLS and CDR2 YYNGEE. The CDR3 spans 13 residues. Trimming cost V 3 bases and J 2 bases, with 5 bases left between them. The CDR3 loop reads CASSEVNTGELFF. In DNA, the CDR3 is TGTGCCAGCAGCGAAGTTAACACCGGGGAGCTGTTTTTT.

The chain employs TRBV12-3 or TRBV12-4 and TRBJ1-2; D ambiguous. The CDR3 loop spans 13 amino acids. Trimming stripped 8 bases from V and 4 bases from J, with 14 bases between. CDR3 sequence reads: CASGADLSYGYTF. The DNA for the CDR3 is TGTGCCAGCGGCGCCGACCTCAGCTATGGCTACACCTTC.

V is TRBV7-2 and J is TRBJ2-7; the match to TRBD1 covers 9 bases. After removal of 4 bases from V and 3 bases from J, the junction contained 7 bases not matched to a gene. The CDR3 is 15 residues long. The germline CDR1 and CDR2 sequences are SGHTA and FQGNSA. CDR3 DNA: TGTGCCAGCAGCTACGGGACAGGGAGTCTCTACGAGCAGTACTTC. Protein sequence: CASSYGTGSLYEQYF.

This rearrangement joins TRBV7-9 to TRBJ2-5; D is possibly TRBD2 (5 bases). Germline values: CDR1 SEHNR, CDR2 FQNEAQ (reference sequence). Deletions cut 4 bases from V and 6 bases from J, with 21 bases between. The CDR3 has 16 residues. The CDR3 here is CASSYLLSLDFQTQYF. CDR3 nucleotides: TGTGCCAGCAGCTATTTACTTTCACTAGACTTCCAGACCCAGTACTTC. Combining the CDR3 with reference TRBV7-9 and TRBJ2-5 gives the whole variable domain DTGVSQNPRHKITKRGQNVTFRCDPISEHNRLYWYRQTLGQGPEFLTYFQNEAQLEKSRLLSDRFSAERPKGSFSTLEIQRTEQGDSAMYLCASSYLLSLDFQTQYFGPGTRLLVL.

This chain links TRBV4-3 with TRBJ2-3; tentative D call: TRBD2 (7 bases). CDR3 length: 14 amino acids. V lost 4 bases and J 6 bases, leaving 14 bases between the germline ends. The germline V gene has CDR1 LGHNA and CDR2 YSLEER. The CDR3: CASSRSAGADTQYF. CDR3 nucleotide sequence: TGCGCCAGCAGCCGATCGGCGGGGGCGGATACGCAGTATTTT.

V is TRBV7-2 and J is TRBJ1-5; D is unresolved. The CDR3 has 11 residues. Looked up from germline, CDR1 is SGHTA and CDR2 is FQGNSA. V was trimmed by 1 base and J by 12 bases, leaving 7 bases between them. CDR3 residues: CASSLDIGQHF. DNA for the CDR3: TGTGCCAGCAGCTTAGACATAGGCCAGCATTTT.

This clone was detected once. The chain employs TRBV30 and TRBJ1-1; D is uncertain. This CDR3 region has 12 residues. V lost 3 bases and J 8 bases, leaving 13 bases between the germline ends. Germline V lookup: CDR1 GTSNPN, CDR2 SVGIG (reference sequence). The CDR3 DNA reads TGTGCCTGGAGGATCCGGACCCGAGAAGCTTTCTTT. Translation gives CAWRIRTREAFF.

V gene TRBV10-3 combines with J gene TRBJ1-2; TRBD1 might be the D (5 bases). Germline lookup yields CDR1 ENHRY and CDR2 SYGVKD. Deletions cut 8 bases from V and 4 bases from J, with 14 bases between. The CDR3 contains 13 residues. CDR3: CAIGAAGPYGYTF. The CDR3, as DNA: TGTGCCATCGGGGCAGCCGGGCCCTATGGCTACACCTTC.

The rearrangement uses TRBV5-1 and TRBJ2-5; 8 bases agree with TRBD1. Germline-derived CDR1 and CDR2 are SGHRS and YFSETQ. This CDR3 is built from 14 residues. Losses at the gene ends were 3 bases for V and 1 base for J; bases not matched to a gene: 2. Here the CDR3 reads CASSSGTGQETQYF. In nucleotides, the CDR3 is TGCGCCAGCAGCTCGGGGACAGGCCAAGAGACCCAGTACTTC. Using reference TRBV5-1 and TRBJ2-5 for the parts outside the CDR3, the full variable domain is KAGVTQTPRYLIKTRGQQVTLSCSPISGHRSVSWYQQTPGQGLQFLFEYFSETQRNKGNFPGRFSGRQFSNSRSEMNVSTLELGDSALYLCASSSGTGQETQYFGPGTRLLVL.

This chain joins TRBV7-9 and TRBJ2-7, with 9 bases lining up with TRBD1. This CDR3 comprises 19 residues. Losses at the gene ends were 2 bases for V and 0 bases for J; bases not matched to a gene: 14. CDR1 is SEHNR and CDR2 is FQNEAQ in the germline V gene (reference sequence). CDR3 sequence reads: CASSLTDRGQVQSSYEQYF. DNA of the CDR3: TGTGCCAGCAGCTTAACGGACAGGGGTCAGGTACAAAGCTCCTACGAGCAGTACTTC. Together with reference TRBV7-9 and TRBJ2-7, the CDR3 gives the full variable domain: DTGVSQNPRHKITKRGQNVTFRCDPISEHNRLYWYRQTLGQGPEFLTYFQNEAQLEKSRLLSDRFSAERPKGSFSTLEIQRTEQGDSAMYLCASSLTDRGQVQSSYEQYFGPGTRLTVT.

The CDR3 is CASSLGSGTDTQYF. The CDR3 nucleotides are TGTGCCAGCAGCTTGGGTAGCGGCACAGATACGCAGTATTTT. The chain employs TRBV7-8 and TRBJ2-3, with D possibly matching TRBD2 (5 bases). The CDR3 has 14 residues. Germline V CDR1 and CDR2: SGHVS, FQNEAQ. Trimming removed 3 bases at V and 1 base at J, with 8 bases between.

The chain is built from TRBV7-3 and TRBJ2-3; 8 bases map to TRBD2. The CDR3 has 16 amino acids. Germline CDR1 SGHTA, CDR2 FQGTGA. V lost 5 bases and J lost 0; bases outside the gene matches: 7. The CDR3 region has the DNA TGTGCCAGCAGCCCAACCACTAGCGGAAGCACAGATACGCAGTATTTT. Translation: CASSPTTSGSTDTQYF.

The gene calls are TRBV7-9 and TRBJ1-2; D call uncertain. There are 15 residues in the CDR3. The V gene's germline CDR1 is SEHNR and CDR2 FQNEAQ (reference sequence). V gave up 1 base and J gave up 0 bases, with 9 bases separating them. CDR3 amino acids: CASSLDQSPNYGYTF. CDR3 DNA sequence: TGTGCCAGCAGCTTAGACCAGTCTCCTAACTATGGCTACACCTTC.

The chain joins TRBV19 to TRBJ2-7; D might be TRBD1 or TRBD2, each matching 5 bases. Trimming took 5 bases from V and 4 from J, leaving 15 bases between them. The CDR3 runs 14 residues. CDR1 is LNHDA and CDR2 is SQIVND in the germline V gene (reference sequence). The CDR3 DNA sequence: TGTGCCAGTAGTCCCTCCGGGACGACATACGAGCAGTACTTC. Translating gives CASSPSGTTYEQYF.

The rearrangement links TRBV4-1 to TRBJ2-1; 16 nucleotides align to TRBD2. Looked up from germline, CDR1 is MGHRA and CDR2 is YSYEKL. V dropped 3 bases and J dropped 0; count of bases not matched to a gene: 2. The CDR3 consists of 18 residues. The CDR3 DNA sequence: TGCGCCAGCAGCCAGGGACTAGCGGGAGGGAGCTCCTACAATGAGCAGTTCTTC. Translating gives CASSQGLAGGSSYNEQFF.

This CDR3 reads CSVEGDSSYEQYF. The CDR3 coding sequence is TGCAGCGTTGAAGGGGACAGTTCCTACGAGCAGTACTTC. The chain is built from TRBV29-1 and TRBJ2-7, with 7 bases matching TRBD1. The CDR3 is 13 residues long. V lost 1 base to trimming and J lost 1 base; unmatched junction nucleotides: 1. Germline V lookup: CDR1 SQVTM, CDR2 ANQGSEA.

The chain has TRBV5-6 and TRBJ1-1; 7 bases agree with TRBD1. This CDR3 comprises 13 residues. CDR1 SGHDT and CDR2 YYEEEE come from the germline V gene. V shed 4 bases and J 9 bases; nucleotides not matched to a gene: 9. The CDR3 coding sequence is TGTGCCAGCAGCCGTGGGACCAGGGGGAAAGCTTTCTTT. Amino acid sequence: CASSRGTRGKAFF.

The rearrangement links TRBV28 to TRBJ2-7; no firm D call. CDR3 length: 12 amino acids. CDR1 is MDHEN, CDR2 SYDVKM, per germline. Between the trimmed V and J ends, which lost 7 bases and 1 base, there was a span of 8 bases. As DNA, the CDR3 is TGTGCCAGCACCCGCGGATCCTACGAGCAGTACTTC. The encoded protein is CASTRGSYEQYF.

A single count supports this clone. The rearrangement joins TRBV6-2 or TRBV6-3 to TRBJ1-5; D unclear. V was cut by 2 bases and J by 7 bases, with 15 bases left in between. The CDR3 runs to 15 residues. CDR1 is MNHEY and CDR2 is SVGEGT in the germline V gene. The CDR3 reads CASSYGVGYSQPQHF. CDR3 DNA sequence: TGTGCCAGCAGTTACGGCGTTGGGTACTCCCAGCCCCAGCATTTT.

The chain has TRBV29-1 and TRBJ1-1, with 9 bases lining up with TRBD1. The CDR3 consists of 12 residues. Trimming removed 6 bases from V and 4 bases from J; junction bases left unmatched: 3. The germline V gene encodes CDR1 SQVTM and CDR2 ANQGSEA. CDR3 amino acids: CSVQGATTEAFF. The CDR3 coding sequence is TGCAGCGTACAGGGGGCGACCACTGAAGCTTTCTTT.

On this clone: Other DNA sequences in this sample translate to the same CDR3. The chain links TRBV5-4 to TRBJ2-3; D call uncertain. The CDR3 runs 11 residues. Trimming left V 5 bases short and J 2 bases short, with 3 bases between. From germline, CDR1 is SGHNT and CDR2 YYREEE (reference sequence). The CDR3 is CASSYTDTQYF. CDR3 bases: TGTGCCAGCAGTTACACAGATACGCAGTATTTT.

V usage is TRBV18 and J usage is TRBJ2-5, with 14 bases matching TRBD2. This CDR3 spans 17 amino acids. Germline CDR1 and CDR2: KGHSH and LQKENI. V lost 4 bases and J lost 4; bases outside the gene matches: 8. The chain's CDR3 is CASSRLAGGLGPETQYF. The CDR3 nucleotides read TGTGCCAGCTCACGACTAGCGGGAGGGCTGGGGCCAGAGACCCAGTACTTC.

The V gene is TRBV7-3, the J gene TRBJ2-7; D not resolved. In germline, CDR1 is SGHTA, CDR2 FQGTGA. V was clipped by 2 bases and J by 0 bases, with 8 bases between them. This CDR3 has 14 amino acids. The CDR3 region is CASSLSVSSYEQYF. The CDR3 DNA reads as TGTGCCAGCAGCTTATCGGTGAGCTCCTACGAGCAGTACTTC.

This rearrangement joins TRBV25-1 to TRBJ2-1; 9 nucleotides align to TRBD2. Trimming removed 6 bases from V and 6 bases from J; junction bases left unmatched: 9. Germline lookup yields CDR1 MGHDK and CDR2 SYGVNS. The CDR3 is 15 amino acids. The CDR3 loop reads CASSRSGSAGNEQFF. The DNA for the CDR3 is TGTGCCAGCAGCCGTAGCGGGAGTGCAGGCAATGAGCAGTTCTTC.

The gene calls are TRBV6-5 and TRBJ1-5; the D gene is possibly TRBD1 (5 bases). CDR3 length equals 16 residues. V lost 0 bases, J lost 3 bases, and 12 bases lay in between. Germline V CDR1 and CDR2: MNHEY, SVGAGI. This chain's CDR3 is CASSYSYDSFNQPQHF. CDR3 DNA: TGTGCCAGCAGTTACTCCTATGACAGCTTCAATCAGCCCCAGCATTTT.